One and the same sample provided the 19 T cell receptor beta chains below, sequenced in a study of follicular helper T cells after annual influenza vaccination. Assay used: immunoSEQ multiplex PCR; TCRdb lists only in-frame clones, some missing. The sample includes 650 to 850 clones, under 85% of them seen just once. Time point: 2015-2016 season, 7 days after influenza vaccination. The input for sequencing was CXCR5+ CD38+ circulating T follicular helper cells from blood, taken 7 days after influenza vaccination. Subset given: circulating Tfh, non-naive CD4+CXCR5+PD-1+ (ICOS+CD38+ or ICOS-CD38-). The receptors here all came from an adult who received the influenza vaccine.

The V and J genes are TRBV9 and TRBJ1-4, with D tentatively TRBD1 (5 bases). Germline V CDR1 and CDR2: SGDLS, YYNGEE. There are 16 residues in the CDR3. Trimming pared 0 bases from V and 8 bases from J, leaving 17 bases between. CDR3 DNA sequence: TGTGCCAGCAGCGTAGACCTGGGGCAGGGAAACGAAAAACTGTTTTTT. Translated, it gives CASSVDLGQGNEKLFF.

The chain couples TRBV27 to TRBJ2-3; 8 bases align to TRBD2. Germline loops: CDR1 MNHEY, CDR2 SMNVEV (reference sequence). Trimming removed 8 bases from V and 5 bases from J; junction bases left unmatched: 12. The CDR3 is made up of 15 amino acids. The CDR3 nucleotides are TGTGCCAGCTCGTTAGCGGGGACTCGGGGAGATACGCAGTATTTT. Its translation: CASSLAGTRGDTQYF.

CDR3 in DNA: TGTGCCACGCGCGGATTTACGGCTAGCGGCGAGCAGTTCTTC. Encoded protein: CATRGFTASGEQFF. J is TRBJ2-1 and V is TRBV2; 7 positions match TRBD2. After removal of 10 bases from V and 10 bases from J, the junction contained 16 bases not matched to a gene. There are 14 residues in the CDR3. Germline V CDR1 and CDR2: SNHLY, FYNNEI.

The V and J genes are TRBV9 and TRBJ1-4; a weak D match, TRBD1 (6 bases). Germline V gene lookup returns CDR1 SGDLS and CDR2 YYNGEE. The germline V and J ends were trimmed by 4 bases and 5 bases, with 18 bases remaining between them. The CDR3 spans 16 residues. CDR3: CASSPSIGRGNEKLFF. CDR3 in DNA: TGTGCCAGCAGCCCCTCCATCGGCAGGGGCAATGAAAAACTGTTTTTT.

The chain is built from TRBV11-1 and TRBJ1-3; no firm D call. CDR3 length equals 13 residues. Looked up from germline, CDR1 is SGHAT and CDR2 is FQDESV (reference sequence). Trimming stripped 5 bases from V and 4 bases from J, with 9 bases between. CDR3 nucleotide sequence: TGTGCCAGCAGCACATCTCCCGGAAACACCATATATTTT. Translated: CASSTSPGNTIYF.

This clone was found once. The gene calls are TRBV2 and TRBJ1-3; D unclear. Trimming took 2 bases from V and 4 from J, leaving 12 bases between them. Germline loops: CDR1 SNHLY, CDR2 FYNNEI. The CDR3 contains 15 residues. CDR3 sequence: CASSEIGFSGNTIYF. CDR3 nucleotide sequence: TGTGCCAGCAGTGAAATAGGGTTTTCAGGAAACACCATATATTTT.

This rearrangement joins TRBV7-2 to TRBJ2-3; D possibly corresponds to TRBD1 (5 bases). Germline V gene lookup returns CDR1 SGHTA and CDR2 FQGNSA. Between the trimmed V and J ends, which lost 3 bases and 5 bases, there was a span of 12 bases. This CDR3 is 14 amino acids long. The CDR3 is CASSLGLDVDTQYF. The CDR3 coding sequence is TGTGCCAGCAGCTTGGGGCTAGATGTAGATACGCAGTATTTT.

The chain has TRBV7-2 and TRBJ1-1; D may be TRBD1 (5 bases). Germline CDR1 and CDR2: SGHTA and FQGNSA. The CDR3 is 13 residues long. Trimming removed 11 bases at V and 4 bases at J, with 17 bases between. In DNA, the CDR3 is TGTGCCTCTCGAGAGGGGTGGGCCACTGAAGCTTTCTTT. It translates to CASREGWATEAFF.

The gene calls are TRBV7-9 and TRBJ1-1; TRBD1 might be the D (5 bases). V was cut by 2 bases and J by 7 bases, with 20 bases left in between. CDR3 length: 16 residues. Germline V CDR1 and CDR2: SEHNR, FQNEAQ (reference sequence). CDR3 protein: CASSLYTGQAGREAFF. DNA of the CDR3: TGTGCCAGCAGCTTATACACGGGGCAGGCCGGACGTGAAGCTTTCTTT.

The V gene is TRBV6-6, the J gene TRBJ1-2; TRBD1 agrees at 9 bases. Germline V lookup: CDR1 MNHNY, CDR2 SVGAGI (reference sequence). The CDR3 loop spans 13 amino acids. V lost 4 bases, J lost 7 bases, and 4 bases stayed unmatched. The CDR3 protein is CASSFTGGGGYTF. The CDR3 DNA reads TGTGCCAGCAGTTTTACAGGGGGCGGTGGCTACACCTTC.

This rearrangement joins TRBV18 to TRBJ1-5, with TRBD1 identical over 11 bases. The J segment lost 7 bases and the V segment lost 5 bases, leaving 16 bases of the junction unmatched. The CDR3 loop spans 18 amino acids. Germline V CDR1 and CDR2: KGHSH, LQKENI. The CDR3, as DNA: TGTGCCAGCTCAACCGCCGGGACAGGGGGATCAAACTCCCAGCCCCAGCATTTT. It encodes CASSTAGTGGSNSQPQHF.

This chain uses TRBV2 with TRBJ1-4, with D perhaps TRBD1 (5 bases). CDR1 is SNHLY and CDR2 is FYNNEI in the germline V gene. The length of the CDR3 is 11 residues. V was cut by 2 bases and J by 14 bases, with 9 bases left in between. The CDR3 bases are TGTGCCAGCAGTGAACAGGGTAGCCTGTTTTTT. Residues: CASSEQGSLFF.

The chain is built from TRBV4-3 and TRBJ1-2; 8 positions match TRBD1. CDR1 and CDR2 (germline): LGHNA, YSLEER. V shed 4 bases, J shed 4 bases, and the junction held 2 bases outside the gene matches. The CDR3 is made up of 13 amino acids. In DNA form, the CDR3 reads TGCGCCAGCAGCCGGGACAGGCTCTATGGCTACACCTTC. Its translation is CASSRDRLYGYTF.

V gene TRBV9 combines with J gene TRBJ1-6; a weak D match, TRBD1 (6 bases). In germline, CDR1 is SGDLS, CDR2 YYNGEE. Trimming shortened V by 3 bases and J by 4 bases, and 17 bases separated the two germline ends. This CDR3 contains 17 residues. DNA of the CDR3: TGTGCCAGCAGCGCGACCCCGGACAGCCGTTATAATTCACCCCTCCACTTT. It yields the protein CASSATPDSRYNSPLHF.

This clone appeared a few times. In DNA form, the CDR3 reads TGTGCCAGCAGCTTAGGGGACAGCTCCTACGAGCAGTACTTC. Amino acid sequence: CASSLGDSSYEQYF. The gene calls are TRBV11-3 and TRBJ2-7, with 7 bases fitting TRBD1. The CDR3 length is 14 residues. Germline V CDR1 and CDR2: SGHNT, YENEEA. The ends lost 1 base at V and 0 bases at J; junction bases unmatched: 0.

This chain's CDR3 is CASSPITGDSYEQYF. In nucleotides, the CDR3 is TGTGCCAGCTCACCAATCACCGGGGACTCCTACGAGCAGTACTTC. The V and J genes are TRBV18 and TRBJ2-7, with a weak D call TRBD2 (5 bases). The CDR3 totals 15 residues. V lost 2 bases to trimming and J lost 0 bases, with 11 bases between them. The germline CDR1 and CDR2 sequences are KGHSH and LQKENI.

This clone was seen more than once but under ten times. The genes are TRBV11-1 and TRBJ1-1, with D perhaps TRBD1 (5 bases). With 3 bases removed from V and 8 bases from J, the gap between germline ends came to 13 bases. This CDR3 contains 13 residues. The germline V gene has CDR1 SGHAT and CDR2 FQDESV (reference sequence). The CDR3 reads CASSLMRQTEAFF. CDR3 DNA: TGTGCCAGCAGCTTGATGCGACAGACCGAAGCTTTCTTT.

This chain links TRBV5-4 with TRBJ1-6; maybe TRBD1 (5 bases). The germline V gene encodes CDR1 SGHNT and CDR2 YYREEE (reference sequence). V dropped 2 bases and J dropped 8 bases, with 14 bases sitting between them. The CDR3 runs to 15 residues. CDR3: CASSFDRQGYSPLHF. The CDR3 DNA is TGTGCCAGCAGCTTTGACCGGCAGGGTTATTCACCCCTCCACTTT. The full variable domain, in which reference TRBV5-4 and TRBJ1-6 provide the parts outside the CDR3, is ETGVTQSPTHLIKTRGQQVTLRCSSQSGHNTVSWYQQALGQGPQFIFQYYREEENGRGNFPPRFSGLQFPNYSSELNVNALELDDSALYLCASSFDRQGYSPLHFGNGTRLTVT.

For this clone: This specimen includes other DNA sequences encoding the same CDR3. The chain uses TRBV9 and TRBJ2-7; possible D gene TRBD2, 6 bases. Trimming shortened V by 0 bases and J by 5 bases, and 12 bases separated the two germline ends. The germline CDR1 and CDR2 sequences are SGDLS and YYNGEE. The CDR3 totals 14 residues. The chain's CDR3 is CASSVDGGRNEQYF. CDR3 coding DNA: TGTGCCAGCAGCGTAGACGGGGGAAGGAACGAGCAGTACTTC. The variable domain in full, with the rest retrieved from reference TRBV9 and TRBJ2-7, is DSGVTQTPKHLITATGQRVTLRCSPRSGDLSVYWYQQSLDQGLQFLIQYYNGEERAKGNILERFSAQQFPDLHSELNLSSLELGDSALYFCASSVDGGRNEQYFGPGTRLTVT.